The 14 T cell receptor beta chains given below trace back to one sample, sequenced in a study of cytomegalovirus exposure and HLA in healthy donors. Use of 60 Vbeta and 13 Jbeta primers characterized the PCR. This table comes from immunoSEQ multiplex PCR, and its TCRdb copy is limited to in-frame clones, with some not included. The sample yields 85,000 to 130,000 clones, 60% to 85% seen once. The material sequenced was PBMCs. These receptors all stem from a male donor in good health and CMV-seropositive.

This rearrangement joins TRBV2 to TRBJ1-5; the match to TRBD1 covers 9 bases. Germline V gives CDR1 SNHLY, CDR2 FYNNEI. This CDR3 region has 15 residues. Trimming cost V 4 bases and J 2 bases; bases outside gene matches: 3. The CDR3 spells CASSATGGGNQPQHF. CDR3 nucleotide sequence: TGTGCCAGCAGTGCAACAGGGGGCGGCAATCAGCCCCAGCATTTT.

V usage is TRBV25-1 and J usage is TRBJ2-5, with 11 bases identical to TRBD2. The J call is doubtful: the DNA matches TRBJ2-7 better. The CDR3 loop spans 15 amino acids. Germline V gene sequence: CDR1 MGHDK, CDR2 SYGVNS. The CDR3 region has the DNA TGTGCCAGCAGGTCACCGGGGACTAGCGGATACGAGCAGTACTTC. It codes for CASRSPGTSGYEQYF.

As regards this clone: The junction does not match germline at one end; this may be a read error. V gene TRBV18 combines with J gene TRBJ2-1, with 9 positions matching TRBD1. The CDR3 is 15 residues long. Germline V gene lookup returns CDR1 KGHSH and CDR2 LQKENI. The CDR3 DNA follows: TGTGCCAGCTCCCCACAGGGGGCGCTCTCCAATGAGCAGTTCTTC. Its translation: CASSPQGALSNEQFF.

The chain has TRBV20-1 and TRBJ2-7, with D tentatively TRBD2 (6 bases). V lost 6 bases, J lost 4 bases, and 10 bases lay in between. Germline-derived CDR1 and CDR2 are DFQATT and SNEGSKA (reference sequence). There are 11 residues in the CDR3. CDR3 residues: CSAGGSYEQYF. The DNA of the CDR3 is TGCAGTGCCGGGGGATCATACGAGCAGTACTTC.

The gene calls are TRBV30 and TRBJ1-1; the D is unclear. The CDR3 has 13 amino acids. The germline V gene has CDR1 GTSNPN and CDR2 SVGIG (reference sequence). The V and J ends lost 2 bases and 1 base respectively, with 8 bases between them. The CDR3 DNA is TGTGCCTGGAGTAGTCAGGCGAACACTGAAGCTTTCTTT. Protein: CAWSSQANTEAFF.

This clone was counted once. The rearrangement links TRBV5-1 to TRBJ2-3, with 9 bases lining up with TRBD2. Trimming removed 3 bases from V and 2 bases from J; junction bases left unmatched: 7. The CDR3 runs to 16 residues. Per the germline V gene, CDR1 is SGHRS and CDR2 is YFSETQ. The CDR3 region is CASSWRPSGDTDTQYF. In DNA, the CDR3 is TGCGCCAGCAGCTGGAGGCCTAGCGGGGACACAGATACGCAGTATTTT.

The V gene is TRBV27, the J gene TRBJ1-5; 8 nucleotides agree with TRBD1. Per the germline V gene, CDR1 is MNHEY and CDR2 is SMNVEV (reference sequence). Trimming at V came to 7 bases and at J to 6 bases, leaving 14 bases not matched to a gene. This CDR3 has 16 residues. This chain's CDR3 is CASTYPGQACGQPQHF. CDR3 nucleotide sequence: TGTGCCAGCACCTACCCGGGACAGGCTTGCGGTCAGCCCCAGCATTTT.

V is TRBV4-1 and J is TRBJ2-7, with 12 positions matching TRBD2. The V gene's germline CDR1 is MGHRA and CDR2 YSYEKL. The CDR3 consists of 15 residues. After removal of 2 bases from V and 5 bases from J, the junction contained 4 bases not matched to a gene. The CDR3 DNA sequence: TGCGCCAGCAGCCAACTAGCGGGGGGGCTCGACGAGCAGTACTTC. Its translation: CASSQLAGGLDEQYF.

This chain uses TRBV9 with TRBJ1-1; 9 nucleotides line up with TRBD1. This CDR3 comprises 15 residues. Germline-derived CDR1 and CDR2 are SGDLS and YYNGEE. Trimming took 3 bases from V and 5 from J; bases not matched to a gene: 8. CDR3 nucleotides: TGTGCCAGCAGCGCCCGGGACAGGGATAGGACTGAAGCTTTCTTT. This gives the protein CASSARDRDRTEAFF.

Here the CDR3 reads CASSPQRTDRASYNEQFF. The CDR3 DNA reads as TGTGCCAGCTCACCCCAACGAACCGACAGGGCATCCTACAATGAGCAGTTCTTC. This sequence joins TRBV18 and TRBJ2-1; 7 positions match TRBD1. The CDR3 consists of 18 residues. Germline V gene sequence: CDR1 KGHSH, CDR2 LQKENI. The trim removed 3 bases at V and 1 base at J, leaving 12 bases unmatched.

The rearrangement uses TRBV6-1 and TRBJ1-4; TRBD1 aligns across 9 bases. Trimming took 3 bases from V and 4 from J; bases not matched to a gene: 12. The CDR3 is made up of 18 amino acids. Germline CDR1 is MNHNS and CDR2 is SASEGT. Written as DNA, the CDR3 is TGTGCCAGCAGTGATTTAAATGTCATGGGACAGGGTAATGAAAAACTGTTTTTT. This gives the protein CASSDLNVMGQGNEKLFF.

There are a few counts of this clone. The V and J genes are TRBV19 and TRBJ2-7; possibly TRBD2 for D (6 bases). Germline V CDR1 and CDR2: LNHDA, SQIVND (reference sequence). CDR3 length: 13 amino acids. Trimming left V 5 bases short and J 4 bases short, with 12 bases between. CDR3 in amino acids: CASSALSGYEQYF. CDR3 coding DNA: TGTGCCAGTAGTGCCCTTAGCGGTTACGAGCAGTACTTC. The whole variable domain, remainder taken from reference TRBV19 and TRBJ2-7, is DGGITQSPKYLFRKEGQNVTLSCEQNLNHDAMYWYRQDPGQGLRLIYYSQIVNDFQKGDIAEGYSVSREKKESFPLTVTSAQKNPTAFYLCASSALSGYEQYFGPGTRLTVT.

This chain uses TRBV4-3 with TRBJ1-1; possible D gene TRBD1, 5 bases. The CDR3 spans 13 residues. V lost 0 bases to trimming and J lost 7 bases, with 9 bases between them. The germline CDR1 and CDR2 sequences are LGHNA and YSLEER. The DNA of the CDR3 is TGCGCCAGCAGCCAAGATCGGGGGTTTGAAGCTTTCTTT. This sequence encodes CASSQDRGFEAFF.

This rearrangement joins TRBV7-2 to TRBJ2-5; D is uncertain. The CDR3 totals 16 residues. Trimming left V 5 bases short and J 7 bases short, with 23 bases between. Germline loops: CDR1 SGHTA, CDR2 FQGNSA. CDR3 DNA sequence: TGTGCCAGCAGCCCTGATGGGCAGGCGCTGTCAGGGACCCAGTACTTC. Its protein product is CASSPDGQALSGTQYF.